This T cell receptor beta chain originates from a study of T cell responses to AZD1222 COVID-19 vaccine. Overall study results and limits: The sample set comprised mostly white British donors with more females, and clonal diversity was possibly underestimated. Seropositive AZD1222 recipients at baseline numbered only 6 or 7.

Measured with immunoSEQ multiplex PCR; TCRdb has only the in-frame clones, and not every one. The top ten clones hold approximately 15% of a sample with under 75,000 clones, about 90% of them seen once. On this clone: Antigen specificity is unknown.

Germline values: CDR1 SNHLY, CDR2 FYNNEI. The CDR3 totals 15 residues. With 2 bases removed from V and 6 bases from J, the gap between germline ends came to 14 bases. The chain links TRBV2 to TRBJ2-1, with D possibly matching TRBD2 (6 bases). This material consisted of peripheral blood, taken on day 0 of AZD1222 vaccination. This clonotype was sampled from an adult in good health. This chain's CDR3 is CASSELLASGNEQFF. CDR3 DNA: TGTGCCAGCAGTGAATTGCTAGCGAGTGGCAATGAGCAGTTCTTC.